The TCR beta chain under discussion was sequenced for a study of shared clonotypes between healthy human individuals. General observations from the study: Estimated richness was generally greater in naive than memory subsets.

This clone was observed a handful of times. Antigen: not known. Germline V gene data show CDR1 as SEHNR and CDR2 as FQNEAQ (reference sequence). The CDR3 length is 13 residues. The germline V and J ends were trimmed by 6 bases and 2 bases, with 11 bases remaining between them. Assay: immunoSEQ multiplex PCR; the TCRdb copy retains only in-frame clones and omits some. The repertoire consists of about 2,500,000 clones, with around nine tenths occurring once and the leading ten covering over 0.12%. The chain combines TRBV7-9 with TRBJ2-7; D not resolved. The receptor was isolated from a man younger than 30 in good health. The sequencing sample was made of naive CD4+ T cells sorted from blood. The subset was: CD45RA+ positively selected. This CDR3 is CASSSDPTYEQYF. The CDR3 bases are TGTGCCAGCAGTTCGGACCCGACCTACGAGCAGTACTTC.